The rows below give T cell receptor beta chains drawn from one sample of a study of T cell repertoires in cytomegalovirus infection. Using its own MiXCR run on the reads, TCRdb lists one record per CDR3 protein. Here the sample spans around 70,000 distinct CDR3 sequences, over 3.5% being singletons. The sequencing sample was made of PBMCs. Receptors were obtained from a human donor in good health (CMV status not recorded). Some clones in this sample may be carry-over from other donors' samples. Both conserved end residues are part of each CDR3. D genes are given only for firm matches. A row's size may be missing; if present it is once, few, many or a size class.

clone size,J gene,D gene,V gene,CDR3 DNA,CDR3 protein
many,TRBJ2-3,TRBD2,TRBV7-2,TGTGCCAGCAGCCCGCGACTAGCGGGGGGGTCAGATACGCAGTATTTT,CASSPRLAGGSDTQYF
many,TRBJ1-5,NA,TRBV6-2/TRBV6-3,TGTGCCAGCAGTCGTGACAACACCCAGCCCCAGCATTTT,CASSRDNTQPQHF
many,TRBJ1-4,TRBD1,TRBV7-2,TGTGCCAGCAGCCCGGGACAGGGAGGTGAAAAACTGTTTTTT,CASSPGQGGEKLFF
few,TRBJ2-7,NA,TRBV7-8,TGTGCCAGCAGCTTAAGTAGTGGGACCTACGAGCAGTACTTC,CASSLSSGTYEQYF
many,TRBJ2-2,NA,TRBV20-1,TGCAGTGCTAGGTTGGGGAACACCGGGGAGCTGTTTTTT,CSARLGNTGELFF
many,TRBJ1-1,NA,TRBV20-1,TGCAGTGCTAGAGACCTCTGGAGGAGCACTGAAGCTTTCTTT,CSARDLWRSTEAFF
many,TRBJ2-5,TRBD1,TRBV7-2,TGTGCCAGCAGCCGGGACAGGGCTCGGGAAGAGACCCAGTACTTC,CASSRDRAREETQYF
many,TRBJ2-3,NA,TRBV7-2,TGTGCCAGCAGCTTAGTAGGCGCAGCCGGTACGCAGTATTTT,CASSLVGAAGTQYF
many,TRBJ2-3,NA,TRBV7-8,TGTGCCAGCAGCAGTCTATGGTCGCAGTATTTT,CASSSLWSQYF
NA,TRBJ2-5,TRBD2,TRBV13,TGTGCCAGCAGCCATCGACTAGCGGGAGTACAAGAGACCCAGTACTTC,CASSHRLAGVQETQYF
NA,TRBJ2-1,NA,TRBV20-1,TGCAGTGCTATTGGCGGAAGCTCCTACAATGAGCAGTTCTTC,CSAIGGSSYNEQFF
many,TRBJ2-3,TRBD2,TRBV4-1,TGTGCCAGCAGCCAAACCGGGACTAGCGGGGGGGCAGATACGCAGTATTTT,CASSQTGTSGGADTQYF
many,TRBJ2-5,TRBD1,TRBV5-4,TGTGCCAGCAGCTTGGCCGGGACAGGGAGTGGGACCCAGTACTTC,CASSLAGTGSGTQYF
many,TRBJ2-1,NA,TRBV7-3,TGTGCCAGCAGCTTAAACAGTTACAATGAGCAGTTCTTC,CASSLNSYNEQFF
many,TRBJ1-5,NA,TRBV28,TGTGCCAGCAGTTTTACCCAGGGCGCTCAGCCCCAGCATTTT,CASSFTQGAQPQHF
many,TRBJ2-7,NA,TRBV6-2/TRBV6-3,TGTGCCAGCAGTCGAGCCGACGGGTACGAGCAGTACTTC,CASSRADGYEQYF
many,TRBJ1-1,NA,TRBV7-9,TGTGCCAGCAGTCCCGGGGGTGTGGCTTTCTTT,CASSPGGVAFF
many,TRBJ1-5,NA,TRBV7-2,TGTGCCAGCAGCTTAACATTCCGCGGGGCGACAGGCGATAGCAATCAGCCCCAGCATTTT,CASSLTFRGATGDSNQPQHF
many,TRBJ2-5,NA,TRBV7-6,TGTGCCAGCAGCTTATCTCCCTTAGAGACCCAGTACTTC,CASSLSPLETQYF
NA,TRBJ2-1,TRBD2,TRBV7-3,TGTGCCAGCAGCGCCCATACGCGGGGGGGGGGTGAGCAGTTCTTC,CASSAHTRGGGEQFF
many,TRBJ2-5,TRBD2,TRBV7-2,TGTGCCAGCAGTGAAATATATGCCAGGACTAGGGGAGAGACCCAGTACTTC,CASSEIYARTRGETQYF
many,TRBJ2-7,NA,TRBV7-2,TGTGCCAGCAGCTTAGGACGCTCCTACGAGCAGTACTTC,CASSLGRSYEQYF
NA,TRBJ2-2,NA,TRBV29-1,TGCAGCGTTGAATCCAGTACAGGGACGAACACCGGGGAGCTGTTTTTT,CSVESSTGTNTGELFF
many,TRBJ2-4,TRBD2,TRBV7-2,TGTGCCAGCAGCTCAGGGACTAGCGACGGGAACATTCAGTACTTC,CASSSGTSDGNIQYF
few,TRBJ1-1,NA,TRBV7-4,TGTGCAAGCAGACAGGCGGCAACATTCGGCACTGAAGCTTTCTTT,CASRQAATFGTEAFF
many,TRBJ2-3,TRBD2,TRBV5-6,TGTGCCAGCAGCATTGGCCCCAGCGGGAGTGCAGATACGCAGTATTTT,CASSIGPSGSADTQYF
many,TRBJ2-7,NA,TRBV28,TGTGCCAGCAGGGACGGGTCCTACGAGCAGTACTTC,CASRDGSYEQYF
many,TRBJ2-7,TRBD1,TRBV7-2,TGTGCCAGCAGCCCCCGCGGGACAGGGAGTTACGAGCAGTACTTC,CASSPRGTGSYEQYF
many,TRBJ2-3,NA,TRBV7-3,TGTGCCAGCAGTTCGGACCCCTCCGGGGCAGATACGCAGTATTTT,CASSSDPSGADTQYF
many,TRBJ2-7,NA,TRBV2,TGTGCCAGCAGTGCAGGATCCTCCTACGAGCAGTACTTC,CASSAGSSYEQYF
many,TRBJ1-2,NA,TRBV2,TGTGCCAGCAGTGTTGAGAGGGACTATGGCTACACCTTC,CASSVERDYGYTF
many,TRBJ2-1,TRBD2,TRBV6-5,TGTGCCAGCAGTTCCCAACTAGCGGGGGGGCCGGATGAGCAGTTCTTC,CASSSQLAGGPDEQFF
many,TRBJ1-4,NA,TRBV7-2,TGTGCCAGCAGCTTAGTAGGGACAACTAATGAAAAACTGTTTTTT,CASSLVGTTNEKLFF
medium-sized,TRBJ1-5,NA,TRBV7-2,TGTGCCAGCAGCCCGGACAGCGCCCAGCCCCAGCATTTT,CASSPDSAQPQHF
many,TRBJ2-1,NA,TRBV6-5,TGTGCCAGCGAGGCCTTCGGGGACAATGAGCAGTTCTTC,CASEAFGDNEQFF
many,TRBJ1-5,TRBD1,TRBV12-3/TRBV12-4,TGTGCCAGCAGTAAGACAGGGGGTCAGCCCCAGCATTTT,CASSKTGGQPQHF
many,TRBJ1-1,TRBD1,TRBV6-1,TGTGCCAGCAGAACGACAGGGTTCACTGAAGCTTTCTTT,CASRTTGFTEAFF
many,TRBJ1-5,TRBD1,TRBV7-2,TGTGCCAGCAGCTTGAGACAGGGCGGTTTGCCCCAGCATTTT,CASSLRQGGLPQHF
many,TRBJ2-3,TRBD2,TRBV5-4,TGTGCCAGCAGCTCGCAGACTAGCGGGAGGGCGGATACGCAGTATTTT,CASSSQTSGRADTQYF
many,TRBJ1-2,NA,TRBV7-2,TGTGCCAGCAGCTTAGTTGGTAGCGGCTACACCTTC,CASSLVGSGYTF
many,TRBJ2-7,NA,TRBV7-2,TGTGCCAGCAGCCCCGGGATAGCGGCTACCTACGAGCAGTACTTC,CASSPGIAATYEQYF
many,TRBJ2-7,TRBD2,TRBV4-1,TGCGCCAGCAGCCAAGTAACGGGAGGGAGGAACGAGCAGTACTTC,CASSQVTGGRNEQYF
many,TRBJ1-2,NA,TRBV7-2,TGTGCCAGCAGCCCCCAAAAGGGGAGGGGGGGTTACGCGTACGGCTACACCTTC,CASSPQKGRGGYAYGYTF
many,TRBJ1-1,NA,TRBV20-1,TGCAGTGCTAGTATCGGGAGCACTGAAGCTTTCTTT,CSASIGSTEAFF
many,TRBJ2-5,NA,TRBV7-2,TGTGCCAGCAGCGCTCATCCCGGGGGGCAGGAGACCCAGTACTTC,CASSAHPGGQETQYF
many,TRBJ2-3,NA,TRBV7-7,TGTGCTAGCAGCTTTGTAAATGGTGGGGATACGCAGTATTTT,CASSFVNGGDTQYF
large,TRBJ1-5,TRBD1,TRBV18,TGTGCCAGCTCACCCGACAGGGGAGGCAATCAGCCCCAGCATTTT,CASSPDRGGNQPQHF
many,TRBJ2-3,TRBD2,TRBV7-7,TGTGCTAGCAGCCCCATAGCGGGGGGAGACCGAGATACGCAGTATTTT,CASSPIAGGDRDTQYF
NA,TRBJ1-2,TRBD1,TRBV7-2,TGTGCCAGCAGCTTAGCGGGAGGACAGGGGGCTGGAGGCTACACCTTC,CASSLAGGQGAGGYTF
many,TRBJ2-1,TRBD2,TRBV7-2,TGTGCCAGCAGCTTAAGTAGCGGGGGCGACCTACCCTCCTACAATGAGCAGTTCTTC,CASSLSSGGDLPSYNEQFF
many,TRBJ2-5,TRBD2,TRBV7-9,TGTGCCAGCAGCCCCCGCGGGGCGGGGGGCCTTCCAGAGACCCAGTACTTC,CASSPRGAGGLPETQYF
many,TRBJ2-7,TRBD2,TRBV4-1,TGCGCCAGCAGCCAGGCGGGGGCCTACGAGCAGTACTTC,CASSQAGAYEQYF
many,TRBJ2-1,NA,TRBV7-2,TGTGCCACCACCCGGGAGCTACGGTACAATGAGCAGTTCTTC,CATTRELRYNEQFF
NA,TRBJ1-4,TRBD1,TRBV5-6,TGTGCCAGCAGCGCGGAAGGACAGGGGCCGCCGAATGAAAACCTGTTTTTT,CASSAEGQGPPNENLFF
many,TRBJ1-6,NA,TRBV20-1,TGCAGTGCTAGCCGGGGTCAAGTTCGGAATAATTCACCCCTCCACTTT,CSASRGQVRNNSPLHF